A selection of T cell receptor beta chains follows, all from one sample in a study of blood T cell repertoires in COVID-19. Libraries were prepared by immunoSEQ multiplex PCR; TCRdb keeps only in-frame clonotypes and omits some of them. The top ten clones hold roughly a tenth of a sample with around 430,000 clones, 80% to 90% of them seen once. The sample consisted of PBMCs or T cells enriched from blood (not recorded which). Receptor source: a woman aged 45-60 years who had recovered from COVID-19. CDR3s include the opening cysteine and the closing phenylalanine or tryptophan. The order of the fields is D gene, CDR3 length, clone size, V gene, J gene, CDR3 protein, CDR3 DNA. A D gene is named only where the DNA matches it firmly. Part of the rows lack a size; the others show once, few, many or a class for expanded clones.

D gene: NA; CDR3 length: 16; clone size: NA; V gene: TRBV5-5; J gene: TRBJ1-5; CDR3 protein: CASSLQPGMGNQPQHF; CDR3 DNA: TGTGCCAGCAGCTTGCAACCGGGTATGGGCAATCAGCCCCAGCATTTT
D gene: NA; CDR3 length: 15; clone size: NA; V gene: TRBV29-1; J gene: TRBJ2-4; CDR3 protein: CSVEEVGAAKNIQYF; CDR3 DNA: TGCAGCGTTGAAGAAGTGGGGGCAGCCAAAAACATTCAGTACTTC
D gene: TRBD1; CDR3 length: 17; clone size: few; V gene: TRBV28; J gene: TRBJ2-7; CDR3 protein: CASSHGTVGWISYEQYF; CDR3 DNA: TGTGCCAGCAGTCACGGGACAGTAGGATGGATCTCCTACGAGCAGTACTTC
D gene: TRBD2; CDR3 length: 14; clone size: NA; V gene: TRBV28; J gene: TRBJ2-5; CDR3 protein: CASSRGGREETQYF; CDR3 DNA: TGTGCCAGCAGCCGTGGGGGGAGGGAAGAGACCCAGTACTTC
D gene: NA; CDR3 length: 16; clone size: NA; V gene: TRBV4-1; J gene: TRBJ1-1; CDR3 protein: CASSQETGRMNTEAFF; CDR3 DNA: TGCGCCAGCAGCCAAGAAACAGGCCGTATGAACACTGAAGCTTTCTTT
D gene: TRBD2; CDR3 length: 15; clone size: once; V gene: TRBV15; J gene: TRBJ2-5; CDR3 protein: CATTFGGGLGETQYF; CDR3 DNA: TGTGCCACCACCTTCGGGGGGGGATTGGGGGAGACCCAGTACTTC
D gene: NA; CDR3 length: 13; clone size: NA; V gene: TRBV9; J gene: TRBJ1-1; CDR3 protein: CASSTPPGTEAFF; CDR3 DNA: TGTGCCAGCAGCACCCCCCCGGGGACTGAAGCTTTCTTT
D gene: TRBD2; CDR3 length: 14; clone size: NA; V gene: TRBV7-8; J gene: TRBJ2-3; CDR3 protein: CASSARTSGGSENF; CDR3 DNA: TGTGCCAGCAGCGCCCGGACTAGCGGGGGGTCCGAGAATTTT
D gene: NA; CDR3 length: 14; clone size: many; V gene: TRBV4-3; J gene: TRBJ2-6; CDR3 protein: CASAQDSGANVLTF; CDR3 DNA: TGCGCCAGCGCCCAGGACTCTGGGGCCAACGTCCTGACTTTC
D gene: NA; CDR3 length: 12; clone size: once; V gene: TRBV3-1/TRBV3-2; J gene: TRBJ2-1; CDR3 protein: CASSQEGDEQFF; CDR3 DNA: TGTGCCAGCAGCCAAGAAGGGGATGAGCAGTTCTTC
D gene: NA; CDR3 length: 15; clone size: NA; V gene: TRBV5-1; J gene: TRBJ2-7; CDR3 protein: CASSSGFLAPYEQYF; CDR3 DNA: TGCGCCAGCAGCTCAGGGTTCTTGGCGCCCTACGAGCAGTACTTC
D gene: NA; CDR3 length: 15; clone size: NA; V gene: TRBV30; J gene: TRBJ1-1; CDR3 protein: CAWSHPGGWGTEAFF; CDR3 DNA: TGTGCCTGGAGTCACCCCGGGGGGTGGGGCACTGAAGCTTTCTTT
D gene: NA; CDR3 length: 16; clone size: NA; V gene: TRBV6-4; J gene: TRBJ1-6; CDR3 protein: CASSVSGPPGGSPLHF; CDR3 DNA: TGTGCCAGCAGTGTCAGCGGGCCCCCCGGAGGATCACCCCTCCACTTT
D gene: NA; CDR3 length: 14; clone size: once; V gene: TRBV28; J gene: TRBJ1-5; CDR3 protein: CASRPGHRDQPQHF; CDR3 DNA: TGTGCCAGCAGGCCGGGACACCGAGATCAGCCCCAGCATTTT
D gene: TRBD1; CDR3 length: 17; clone size: few; V gene: TRBV23-1; J gene: TRBJ1-1; CDR3 protein: CASSQSLRQGYVTEAFF; CDR3 DNA: TGCGCCAGCAGTCAATCCCTACGACAGGGGTACGTGACTGAAGCTTTCTTT
D gene: TRBD2; CDR3 length: 20; clone size: NA; V gene: TRBV4-2; J gene: TRBJ2-3; CDR3 protein: CASSPRQGLAGGRSTDTQYF; CDR3 DNA: TGTGCCAGCAGCCCGCGCCAGGGACTAGCGGGGGGGAGGAGCACAGATACGCAGTATTTT
D gene: NA; CDR3 length: 13; clone size: NA; V gene: TRBV5-1; J gene: TRBJ1-2; CDR3 protein: CASSLAGGVGYTF; CDR3 DNA: TGCGCCAGCAGCTTGGCCGGGGGGGTCGGCTACACCTTC
D gene: TRBD1; CDR3 length: 13; clone size: NA; V gene: TRBV10-3; J gene: TRBJ1-1; CDR3 protein: CAILQGMNTEAFF; CDR3 DNA: TGTGCCATCCTACAGGGGATGAACACTGAAGCTTTCTTT
D gene: NA; CDR3 length: 15; clone size: few; V gene: TRBV28; J gene: TRBJ2-5; CDR3 protein: CASSPNRRGGLTQYF; CDR3 DNA: TGTGCCAGCAGTCCCAATCGCAGGGGCGGGTTGACCCAGTACTTC
D gene: NA; CDR3 length: 15; clone size: NA; V gene: TRBV5-6; J gene: TRBJ1-3; CDR3 protein: CASSPMGGTRNTIYF; CDR3 DNA: TGTGCCAGCAGCCCCATGGGAGGGACGCGAAACACCATATATTTT
D gene: NA; CDR3 length: 16; clone size: few; V gene: TRBV7-9; J gene: TRBJ1-4; CDR3 protein: CASSALTGATNEKLFF; CDR3 DNA: TGTGCCAGCAGCGCGTTGACGGGTGCAACTAATGAAAAACTGTTTTTT
D gene: NA; CDR3 length: 15; clone size: NA; V gene: TRBV6-1; J gene: TRBJ2-1; CDR3 protein: CASSGLRGGNNEQFF; CDR3 DNA: TGTGCCAGCAGTGGCCTGAGGGGGGGAAACAATGAGCAGTTCTTC
D gene: TRBD1; CDR3 length: 15; clone size: NA; V gene: TRBV5-5; J gene: TRBJ2-7; CDR3 protein: CASSFPTGTGDEQYF; CDR3 DNA: TGTGCCAGCAGCTTTCCTACAGGGACAGGGGACGAGCAGTACTTC
D gene: TRBD1; CDR3 length: 15; clone size: NA; V gene: TRBV6-2/TRBV6-3; J gene: TRBJ1-5; CDR3 protein: CASSAQGADNQPQHF; CDR3 DNA: TGTGCCAGCAGTGCACAGGGGGCGGACAATCAGCCCCAGCATTTT